The source of this T cell receptor (beta chain) is a study of T cells in tuberculosis. Study-wide context: CD1B tetramers identified T cells specific for mycobacterial lipid GMM.

After thawing and overnight rest, PBMC were stained with GMM-loaded CD1B tetramer, viability dye and anti-CD3 for sorting. The lipid loaded on the CD1B tetramers was C32 glucose monomycolate from Rhodococcus equi. CD14-expressing monocytes were removed from PBMC before cryopreservation and sorting. Approximately 95,000 tetramer-negative cells were sorted from each donor. TCRdb's copy holds only in-frame clones and misses some; the assay was immunoSEQ multiplex PCR. The sample lists 80,000 to 90,000 clones, approximately 91% seen once, with less than 2.5% in the top ten. Study outcomes and limitations: T cells binding CD1B-GMM tetramer weakly possibly escaped the sort.

This receptor was obtained from an adult woman with latent tuberculosis. Sequences were obtained from CD1b-GMM tetramer-negative cells sorted from PBMCs.

The CDR3 sequence is CAILRRGPNSPLHF. CDR3 sequence (DNA): TGTGCCATCCTCCGACGAGGCCCTAATTCACCCCTCCACTTT. This chain joins TRBV28 and TRBJ1-6; D call uncertain. The CDR3 loop spans 14 amino acids. Between the trimmed V and J ends, which lost 10 bases and 6 bases, there was a span of 16 bases. CDR1 is MDHEN, CDR2 SYDVKM, per germline.